This T cell receptor (beta chain) was identified during a study of T-cell reconstitution after alpha-beta-depleted transplantation in children. Findings of the study overall: T cells produced anew were the main source of T-cell counts and diversity one year after transplant. Alpha-beta T cells present about two months after transplant were reported to originate from several hundred expanded graft clones.

V was shortened by 0 bases and J by 4 bases, with 10 bases between the two germline ends. CDR1 is SGHTA and CDR2 is FQGNSA in the germline V gene. There are 14 residues in the CDR3. Unique molecular identifiers were built into the TCRbeta library. Via MiXCR, TCRdb re-called the PCR reads, giving one row per CDR3 protein. The data contain about 460,000 distinct CDR3 sequences, more than 9.5% of them seen just once; the ten biggest clones take up 14%. This clonotype has only a few counts. Its antigen is not identified. The clonotype comes from a female patient aged 2-9 years who had a stem cell transplant for aplastic anemia, so the T cells may come from the graft donor. The chain is built from TRBV7-2 and TRBJ2-7; D assignment may be TRBD1 or TRBD2 (5 bases each). The source was PBMCs, mostly from graft donor cells, collected 180 days after TCRalphabeta/CD19-depleted stem cell transplant. The CDR3: CASSLAGTNYEQYV. CDR3 sequence (DNA): TGTGCCAGCAGCTTAGCAGGGACCAATTACGAGCAGTACGTC.